This TCR beta chain was identified during a study of tissue T cells after allogeneic stem cell transplantation (dated by TCRdb to 2021 to 2024). Regarding the study in general: TCR beta repertoires were profiled across many tissues obtained from research autopsies of patients with and without GVHD, as well as in mouse models of GVHD. The human part of the study was a prospective observational study with no blinding and no randomization.

V trim: 1 base; J trim: 5 bases; unmatched bases: 1. The CDR3, from cysteine to phenylalanine, totals 15 residues. The 42 bases shown cover part of the CDR3, and their frame starts at base 1. The germline V gene specifies LGHNA as CDR1 and YSYQKL as CDR2. Paper-wide results and their limitations: Blood and spleen T cells captured only a limited portion of the TCR repertoire detected in tissues, in both patients and mice. Which tissue TCRs were alloreactive or antigen-specific was not determined in the study, and some clones might have been persisting host cells. Within patients, how anatomically similar tissues were was a major factor shaping TCR repertoire composition, regardless of disease or transplant status. The patient cohort was small and clinically heterogeneous, and sampling depth was acknowledged as a limitation. Not many T cell clones showed up in more than one patient, yet clustering based on motifs uncovered repertoire signatures that were shared across patients in a tissue-specific way.

The time point label, as the study defines it: mouse harvest day 14 after allogeneic transplant. Mouse grafts combined 10^7 T-cell-depleted bone marrow cells with 10^6 splenic CD5+ T cells, given via tail vein injection. GVHD in mice was modeled with a major MHC-mismatch B6 (H2b) into BALB/c (H2d) model, and tissues were profiled at day 7 or 14. On day 7 or 14 post-transplant, mouse tissues and retro-orbital blood were harvested with separate sterile tools for each animal, and livers were flushed beforehand. Before genomic DNA isolation with the DNeasy Blood & Tissue Kit, mouse tissues were minced with razor blades in buffered saline. This clone counts as medium-sized (0.01 to 0.1%). Its antigen has not been determined. Since the receptor is from a mouse, mouse gene names and germline sequences apply. The read terminates 1 residue before the CDR3 end, so the remaining end is supplied by the germline J gene.

The library was built by means of the immunoSEQ multiplex PCR assay. TCRbeta CDR3 sequencing was performed at survey depth by Adaptive Biotechnologies, and CDR3 sequences, V/J genes, productive frequency and template counts were reported. Amplification of TCR beta CDR3 regions was performed from genomic DNA rather than from RNA. For the original study's pipeline: Jensen-Shannon divergence was used to quantify pairwise repertoire overlap between tissues, with a value of 1 meaning complete divergence and a value of 0 meaning identical repertoires. Tissues were grouped by single-linkage agglomerative hierarchical clustering of pairwise JSD values, and the clustering results were shown as dendrograms. All patient samples were analyzed with GLIPH2 using simulation_depth 1000, kmer_min_depth 3 and cdr3_length_cutoff 8, and only groups containing more than two unique CDR3s were kept. In a standardized tissue-overlap score, Jaccard GLIPH-group overlap across patients was extrapolated to a standard repertoire size of 1000 clones. Linear mixed-effect models, with tissue included as a fixed effect and individual included as a random effect, were used to assess associations of diversity with clinical or experimental variables. The immuneACCESS repertoire file appears here via TCRdb, limited to in-frame rearrangements. These files lack a portion of the clones; in checked studies, under half of the deficit traces to unresolved V genes, and the cause of the others is not known. Clone size and V and J calls were adopted from that table, with D and trimming inferred from the DNA. The sample data list about 4,600 clones, and around 49% of these were observed just once. Of the sample, 19% is held by the ten largest clones.

The sequenced sample consisted of lymph node tissue. In this chain, TRBV2 is recombined with TRBJ1-4, with 10 middle bases fitting TRBD1. The sequence was collected from a female BALB/c mouse given C57BL/6 T cells with graft-versus-host disease after an allogeneic hematopoietic cell transplant. The CDR3 bases that were read are TGTGCCAGCAGCCAAGTGGGACAGGGGAACGAAAGATTATTT. This sequence encodes CASSQVGQGNERLF. The entire CDR3 is CASSQVGQGNERLFF.